What follows are 8 T cell receptor beta chains derived from one specimen sequenced in a study of T cells in Graves' hyperthyroidism and ophthalmopathy. Regions amplified from RNA transcripts were the TCR beta CDR3 regions. The HTBI primer set drove a first-round RT-PCR of the TCR CDR3. TCRdb fed the multiplex PCR reads into MiXCR, producing one record per CDR3 protein. Of around 610,000 distinct CDR3 sequences in the sample, roughly 14% were seen once. The sample comprised blood. The receptor source for this set is a middle-aged woman with Graves' ophthalmopathy.

The CDR3 DNA reads TGTGCCAGCAGTTGGGCAGATGGGTACGAGCAGTACTTC. Protein product: CASSWADGYEQYF. V usage is TRBV12-3 or TRBV12-4 and J usage is TRBJ2-7; unclear D gene. V lost 4 bases to trimming and J lost 4 bases, with 11 bases between them. The CDR3 has 13 residues.

This clonotype was found many times. The chain uses TRBV12-3 or TRBV12-4 and TRBJ2-4; D unclear. The CDR3 spans 15 residues. Trimming took off 6 bases at V and 0 bases at J, with 12 bases between the two ends. Here the CDR3 DNA reads TGTGCCAGCAGCCCCGCCGCGGTAGCCAAAAACATTCAGTACTTC. Encoded protein: CASSPAAVAKNIQYF.

This clonotype was seen a few times. This rearrangement joins TRBV20-1 to TRBJ2-4; D perhaps matches TRBD2 (5 bases). Germline values: CDR1 DFQATT, CDR2 SNEGSKA (reference sequence). V lost 5 bases and J 1 base, leaving 18 bases between the germline ends. CDR3 length equals 16 residues. CDR3 region: CSAQVPTGGAKNIQYF. CDR3 sequence (DNA): TGCAGTGCTCAGGTTCCGACCGGCGGGGCCAAAAACATTCAGTACTTC.

At least ten counts were recorded for this clonotype. Written as DNA, the CDR3 is TGCAGTGCCTCTAGGAGGGGTGAAGCTTTCTTT. Residues: CSASRRGEAFF. V and J are TRBV20-1 and TRBJ1-1; tentative D call: TRBD1 (5 bases). This CDR3 spans 11 amino acids. From germline, CDR1 is DFQATT and CDR2 SNEGSKA (reference sequence). The ends were cut back, 6 bases at V and 7 bases at J, with 12 bases in the middle.

This clonotype was detected only once. This chain joins TRBV20-1 and TRBJ2-7, with 7 bases lining up with TRBD2. The germline V gene encodes CDR1 DFQATT and CDR2 SNEGSKA (reference sequence). The CDR3 is 15 amino acids. The trim removed 6 bases at V and 7 bases at J, leaving 18 bases unmatched. In DNA form, the CDR3 reads TGCAGTGCGAGGGGTGGGAGGGCCCCCGGAGGTGAGCAGTACTTC. Encoded protein: CSARGGRAPGGEQYF.

The chain is built from TRBV12-3 or TRBV12-4 and TRBJ2-6; no reliable D call. The length of the CDR3 is 18 residues. Trimming left V 1 base short and J 0 bases short, with 13 bases between. CDR3 residues: CASSLGHPIYSGANVLTF. The CDR3 DNA reads TGTGCCAGCAGTTTAGGTCACCCGATATACTCTGGGGCCAACGTCCTGACTTTC.

Ten or more counts support this clonotype. V and J are TRBV28 and TRBJ2-7; no clear D. Trimming took off 6 bases at V and 4 bases at J, with 13 bases between the two ends. Germline CDR1 MDHEN, CDR2 SYDVKM. The CDR3 length is 13 residues. CDR3 amino acids: CASRDPDFYEQYF. Here the CDR3 DNA reads TGTGCCAGCAGAGATCCGGATTTTTACGAGCAGTACTTC.

The chain has TRBV11-2 and TRBJ2-5; 14 bases are a match to TRBD2. V was pared by 4 bases and J by 4 bases, with 5 bases of the junction left unmatched. Germline V CDR1 and CDR2: SGHAT, FQNNGV. The CDR3 runs 16 residues. In nucleotides, the CDR3 is TGTGCCAGCAGCTGGGGACTAGCGGGAGTTGGAGAGACCCAGTACTTC. Protein: CASSWGLAGVGETQYF. Looking up the rest from reference TRBV11-2 and TRBJ2-5 gives the full variable domain: EAGVAQSPRYKIIEKRQSVAFWCNPISGHATLYWYQQILGQGPKLLIQFQNNGVVDDSQLPKDRFSAERLKGVDSTLKIQPAKLEDSAVYLCASSWGLAGVGETQYFGPGTRLLVL.